This is a list of T cell receptor beta chains from one sample in a study of regulatory T cells in long-lasting Graves disease. Each CDR3 protein is one row after TCRdb ran MiXCR on the multiplex PCR reads. This table holds about 420,000 distinct CDR3 sequences, around 17% found once. This sample was shared with a second study, whose subject was T cells in Graves' hyperthyroidism and ophthalmopathy.

The source material was peripheral blood mononuclear cells (PBMCs), sampled at new diagnosis, from a patient treated with antithyroid drugs. Source of these receptors: a young woman with Graves disease. Each CDR3 is given with its conserved first and last residue. Each record gives: D gene, clone size, V gene, CDR3 length, J gene, CDR3 DNA, CDR3 protein. A D gene is named only where the DNA matches it firmly. Expanded clones get a size class; other rows say once, few or many, or leave the size out.

D: -; size: many; V: TRBV11-2; length: 12; J: TRBJ2-5; DNA: TGTGCCAGCAGCGCCTACCAAGAGACCCAGTACTTC; CDR3: CASSAYQETQYF
D: TRBD1; size: -; V: TRBV7-8; length: 15; J: TRBJ2-2; DNA: TGTGCCAGCAGCTTCGTCCGGACAGGCTTCGGGGAGCTGTTTTTT; CDR3: CASSFVRTGFGELFF
D: -; size: -; V: TRBV5-5; length: 14; J: TRBJ1-5; DNA: TGTGCCAGCAGCTTGGATCCGGGGGCCCAGCCCCAGCATTTT; CDR3: CASSLDPGAQPQHF
D: TRBD1; size: -; V: TRBV2; length: 14; J: TRBJ2-1; DNA: TGTGCCAGTCAAACAGGGGCCCCCTACAATGAGCAGTTCTTC; CDR3: CASQTGAPYNEQFF
D: TRBD1; size: few; V: TRBV5-1; length: 16; J: TRBJ2-5; DNA: TGCGCCAGCAGCAACCGGGACAGGGGGCACCAAGAGACCCAGTACTTC; CDR3: CASSNRDRGHQETQYF
D: -; size: many; V: TRBV6-2/TRBV6-3; length: 15; J: TRBJ2-7; DNA: TGTGCCAGCAGTTACGGTAGCGCGGTAACCTACGAGCAGTACTTC; CDR3: CASSYGSAVTYEQYF
D: -; size: few; V: TRBV18; length: 13; J: TRBJ1-1; DNA: TGTGCCAGCTCAGCGGATTCGAACACTGAAGCTTTCTTT; CDR3: CASSADSNTEAFF
D: -; size: -; V: TRBV18; length: 18; J: TRBJ2-6; DNA: TGTGCCAGCTCACCAACAAAAGTAGGGCTCTCTGGGGCCAACGTCCTGACTTTC; CDR3: CASSPTKVGLSGANVLTF
D: TRBD2; size: -; V: TRBV11-2; length: 15; J: TRBJ2-1; DNA: TGTGCCAGCAGCTTGTTAGCGGGATTCTCCAATGAGCAGTCCTTC; CDR3: CASSLLAGFSNEQSF
D: TRBD2; size: -; V: TRBV12-3/TRBV12-4; length: 15; J: TRBJ2-7; DNA: TGTGCCAGCAGCGGACTAGCGGGAGGGTACTACGAGCAGTACTTC; CDR3: CASSGLAGGYYEQYF
D: TRBD2; size: many; V: TRBV3-1; length: 14; J: TRBJ2-3; DNA: TGTGCCAGCAGCCCTAGCGGGATGGCAGATACGCAGTATTTT; CDR3: CASSPSGMADTQYF
D: TRBD1; size: few; V: TRBV24-1; length: 16; J: TRBJ2-1; DNA: TGTGCCACCAGTGACCGGACAGGGGTTTCCTACAATGAGCAGTTCTTC; CDR3: CATSDRTGVSYNEQFF
D: -; size: -; V: TRBV18; length: 18; J: TRBJ1-6; DNA: TGTGCCAGCTCACCATGGCAGATACAGAGCTCCTATAATTCACCCCTCCACTTT; CDR3: CASSPWQIQSSYNSPLHF
D: -; size: -; V: TRBV18; length: 13; J: TRBJ2-3; DNA: TGTGCCAGCTCGTTACTATTTGGAGATACGCAGTATTTT; CDR3: CASSLLFGDTQYF
D: -; size: -; V: TRBV28; length: 11; J: TRBJ1-6; DNA: TGTGCCAGCAGTTTGGTGCCACCCCTCCACTTT; CDR3: CASSLVPPLHF
D: TRBD1; size: many; V: TRBV20-1; length: 14; J: TRBJ2-3; DNA: TGCAGTGCTAGAGAGGCAGGGGGATGGAATACGCAGTATTTT; CDR3: CSAREAGGWNTQYF
D: -; size: many; V: TRBV11-3; length: 14; J: TRBJ2-2; DNA: TGTGCCAGCAGCTTAGACGGGCACGGCGGGGAGCTGTTTTTT; CDR3: CASSLDGHGGELFF
D: TRBD2; size: many; V: TRBV6-5; length: 14; J: TRBJ2-5; DNA: TGTGCCAGCAGTTACTTACCGGGAGGCGAGACCCAGTACTTC; CDR3: CASSYLPGGETQYF
D: TRBD2; size: -; V: TRBV29-1; length: 14; J: TRBJ2-1; DNA: TGCAGCGTAGAACTAGCGGGAGCAGGTAATGAGCAGTTCTTC; CDR3: CSVELAGAGNEQFF
D: -; size: -; V: TRBV28; length: 15; J: TRBJ2-7; DNA: TGTGCCAGCAGTTCCATCGCGGGACCCTCCTACGAGCAGTACTTC; CDR3: CASSSIAGPSYEQYF
D: -; size: many; V: TRBV28; length: 14; J: TRBJ2-7; DNA: TGTGCCAGCAGAACAGGGTTCAACACCAACGAGCAGTACTTC; CDR3: CASRTGFNTNEQYF
D: -; size: few; V: TRBV29-1; length: 14; J: TRBJ1-3; DNA: TGCAGCGTTGGTCTCGGGGCCTCTGGAAACACCATATATTTT; CDR3: CSVGLGASGNTIYF
D: -; size: -; V: TRBV10-3; length: 13; J: TRBJ1-3; DNA: TGTGCCATCAGTGACAGCTCTGGAAACACCATATATTTT; CDR3: CAISDSSGNTIYF
D: -; size: -; V: TRBV28; length: 17; J: TRBJ1-5; DNA: TGTGCCAGCAGTTTTACGGTTGGACGGGGGGGCAATCAGCCCCAGCATTTT; CDR3: CASSFTVGRGGNQPQHF
D: -; size: -; V: TRBV28; length: 15; J: TRBJ1-5; DNA: TGTGCCAGCAGTTTACCCACGATCAGCGGTCAGCCCCAGCATTTT; CDR3: CASSLPTISGQPQHF
D: -; size: many; V: TRBV7-2; length: 18; J: TRBJ2-3; DNA: TGTGCCAGCAGCTTAGTACGCGGGGGCGGGAGCCCCACAGATACGCAGTATTTT; CDR3: CASSLVRGGGSPTDTQYF
D: TRBD1; size: -; V: TRBV7-9; length: 14; J: TRBJ2-1; DNA: TGTGCCAGCAGCTTAGCAGGCGCACAGGGGAGGCAGTTCTTC; CDR3: CASSLAGAQGRQFF
D: -; size: -; V: TRBV6-4; length: 15; J: TRBJ2-2; DNA: TGTGCCAGCAGTTACTCTCCAGGGGGGACCGGGGAGCTGTTTTTT; CDR3: CASSYSPGGTGELFF
D: TRBD2; size: -; V: TRBV11-2; length: 15; J: TRBJ2-7; DNA: TGTGCCAGCAGCGTAATAGCGGGAGGATACTACGAGCAGTACTTC; CDR3: CASSVIAGGYYEQYF
D: TRBD2; size: many; V: TRBV28; length: 13; J: TRBJ2-7; DNA: TGTGCCAGCAGTCTAGCGGGGTCCTACGAGCAGTACTTC; CDR3: CASSLAGSYEQYF
D: -; size: -; V: TRBV4-1; length: 16; J: TRBJ2-7; DNA: TGCGCCAGCAGCCAAGAACAGCGGGCAAGCTCCTACGAGCAGTACTTC; CDR3: CASSQEQRASSYEQYF
D: -; size: -; V: TRBV9; length: 15; J: TRBJ2-6; DNA: TGTGCCAGCAGCCCAGATAACTCTGGGGCCAACGTCCTGACTTTC; CDR3: CASSPDNSGANVLTF
D: -; size: -; V: TRBV29-1; length: 13; J: TRBJ1-1; DNA: TGCAGCGTTGAGGCACACTTAAACACTGAAGCTTTCTTT; CDR3: CSVEAHLNTEAFF
D: TRBD1; size: -; V: TRBV24-1; length: 19; J: TRBJ2-1; DNA: TGTGCCACCAGTAAGTTCACAGGGGGCCCTTTGAGCTCCTACAATGAGCAGTTCTTC; CDR3: CATSKFTGGPLSSYNEQFF
D: TRBD2; size: many; V: TRBV12-3/TRBV12-4; length: 14; J: TRBJ2-3; DNA: TGTGCCAGCAGCCTAGGACTAGCGACAGATACGCAGTATTTT; CDR3: CASSLGLATDTQYF
D: -; size: -; V: TRBV6-1; length: 15; J: TRBJ2-7; DNA: TGTGCCAGCAGTCACAGGGAACAATCTACCTACGAGCAGTACTTC; CDR3: CASSHREQSTYEQYF
D: -; size: many; V: TRBV7-2; length: 16; J: TRBJ1-6; DNA: TGTGCCAGCAGCTTTGGCTCCAGCTCCTATAATTCACCCCTCCACTTT; CDR3: CASSFGSSSYNSPLHF
D: -; size: few; V: TRBV11-3; length: 15; J: TRBJ1-1; DNA: TGTGCCAGCAGCTCCTTAGGGACACTCAACACTGAAGCTTTCTTT; CDR3: CASSSLGTLNTEAFF
D: -; size: many; V: TRBV3-1; length: 12; J: TRBJ2-7; DNA: TGTGCCAGCGGAAGGGACTCCTACGAGCAGTACTTC; CDR3: CASGRDSYEQYF
D: -; size: -; V: TRBV20-1; length: 12; J: TRBJ1-2; DNA: TGCAGTGCGGAACAACCCTCCGGTGGCTACACCTTC; CDR3: CSAEQPSGGYTF
D: -; size: many; V: TRBV7-9; length: 13; J: TRBJ2-7; DNA: TGTGCCAGCGATGTAGGGGAAACCTACGAGCAGTACTTC; CDR3: CASDVGETYEQYF
D: -; size: many; V: TRBV30; length: 12; J: TRBJ1-5; DNA: TGTGCCTGGAAGATAGGGAATCAGCCCCAGCATTTT; CDR3: CAWKIGNQPQHF
D: TRBD2; size: -; V: TRBV5-4; length: 16; J: TRBJ2-1; DNA: TGTGCCAGCAGCTCACAGAGCGGGAGGGCTTACAATGAGCAGTTCTTC; CDR3: CASSSQSGRAYNEQFF
D: TRBD2; size: many; V: TRBV27; length: 15; J: TRBJ2-7; DNA: TGTGCCAGCAGTCCTCGGGGTAGCGGGAGCTACGAGCAGTACTTC; CDR3: CASSPRGSGSYEQYF
D: -; size: -; V: TRBV5-1; length: 14; J: TRBJ2-3; DNA: TGCGCCAGCAGCGCAGCTCATGGGACAGATACGCAGTATTTT; CDR3: CASSAAHGTDTQYF
D: -; size: many; V: TRBV12-3/TRBV12-4; length: 17; J: TRBJ2-3; DNA: TGTGCCAGCAGCCACGGCACTGGCCCCATCCCCACAGATACGCAGTATTTT; CDR3: CASSHGTGPIPTDTQYF
D: -; size: -; V: TRBV18; length: 17; J: TRBJ1-2; DNA: TGTGCCAGCTCACCAGACGGGGTGGGCAGGACTCATCATGGCTACACCTTC; CDR3: CASSPDGVGRTHHGYTF
D: TRBD1; size: many; V: TRBV28; length: 18; J: TRBJ2-7; DNA: TGTGCCAGCAAAACCGGACAGGGGGCTGTACGCTCTGCCTACGAGCAGTACTTC; CDR3: CASKTGQGAVRSAYEQYF
D: -; size: few; V: TRBV19; length: 14; J: TRBJ2-3; DNA: TGTGCCAGTTCTGGAGGGCCCGGAACAGATACGCAGTATTTT; CDR3: CASSGGPGTDTQYF
D: -; size: many; V: TRBV28; length: 13; J: TRBJ2-2; DNA: TGTGCCAGCAGGGAGCGAAACACCGGGGAGCTGTTTTTT; CDR3: CASRERNTGELFF
D: TRBD2; size: -; V: TRBV5-1; length: 17; J: TRBJ2-1; DNA: TGCGCCAGCAGCTTGGCCGTTCTAGCGGGAGAGTGGAATGAGCAGTTCTTC; CDR3: CASSLAVLAGEWNEQFF
D: -; size: many; V: TRBV5-1; length: 15; J: TRBJ2-2; DNA: TGCGCCAGCAGCTCCCGCGGGGAGGACACCGGGGAGCTGTTTTTT; CDR3: CASSSRGEDTGELFF
D: TRBD1; size: -; V: TRBV13; length: 16; J: TRBJ2-5; DNA: TGTGCCAGCAGCTCGGAGGGACAGGGCACACAAGGGACCCAGTACTTC; CDR3: CASSSEGQGTQGTQYF
D: -; size: few; V: TRBV27; length: 18; J: TRBJ2-2; DNA: TGTGCCAGCAGTCCTCTGACAGGAACCATCTCGAGCACCGGGGAGCTGTTTTTT; CDR3: CASSPLTGTISSTGELFF
D: -; size: -; V: TRBV6-2/TRBV6-3; length: 16; J: TRBJ2-1; DNA: TGTGCCAGCAGTTACTCTGGTGCCCGGTCTAACAATGAGCAGTTCTTC; CDR3: CASSYSGARSNNEQFF
D: -; size: many; V: TRBV11-2; length: 12; J: TRBJ2-7; DNA: TGTGCCAGCAGCTTAGATTTCGACGAGCAGTACTTC; CDR3: CASSLDFDEQYF
D: -; size: -; V: TRBV5-1; length: 14; J: TRBJ2-5; DNA: TGCGCCAGCAGCTTGGCCCCGGGACGGGAGACCCAGTACTTC; CDR3: CASSLAPGRETQYF
D: -; size: many; V: TRBV6-2/TRBV6-3; length: 16; J: TRBJ2-7; DNA: TGTGCCAGCAGCCCACCTTTCAGGACGTCTGCCTACGAGCAGTACTTC; CDR3: CASSPPFRTSAYEQYF
D: TRBD2; size: many; V: TRBV24-1; length: 17; J: TRBJ2-1; DNA: TGTGCCACCAGTGATGGGACTAGCGGGCTCCAGTACAATGAGCAGTTCTTC; CDR3: CATSDGTSGLQYNEQFF
D: -; size: -; V: TRBV20-1; length: 14; J: TRBJ2-1; DNA: TGCAGTGCTAGCGGCGGGCCCCCCTACAATGAGCAGTTCTTC; CDR3: CSASGGPPYNEQFF